These T cell receptor beta chains were read from a single sample in a study of blood T cell repertoires in COVID-19. The table came from immunoSEQ multiplex PCR; TCRdb's copy has only in-frame clones and leaves some out. The table lists around 100,000 clones, 70% to 90% of them singletons. Sequencing input: peripheral blood. Every receptor here comes from a man in his fifties with active COVID-19. The CDR3 runs from the conserved cysteine through the conserved F or W. Each record gives: CDR3 length, V gene, D gene, J gene, CDR3 protein. A D gene is named only where the DNA matches it firmly.

11	TRBV28	.	TRBJ2-3	CASSFGGAQYF
18	TRBV7-9	TRBD2	TRBJ2-1	CASSTPWGLAGKYNEQFF
17	TRBV7-9	TRBD1	TRBJ2-3	CASSLDDRDRAIDTQYF
13	TRBV5-4	.	TRBJ2-7	CASSSDSFGEQYF
13	TRBV13	TRBD2	TRBJ2-3	CASRLAGGSTQYF
14	TRBV3-1/TRBV3-2	.	TRBJ2-1	CASSGGPTYNEQFF
13	TRBV29-1	TRBD1	TRBJ1-1	CSVRTGMNTEAFF
15	TRBV12-5	TRBD1	TRBJ2-3	CASGLVEDRADTQYF
15	TRBV10-3	.	TRBJ2-1	CAISPDYSRYNEQFF
11	TRBV7-9	.	TRBJ1-2	CASSLPRGYTF
15	TRBV7-2	TRBD1	TRBJ1-6	CASSPSGTGTSPLHF
14	TRBV6-5	.	TRBJ1-2	CASRGTLLHYGYTF
12	TRBV14	TRBD1	TRBJ1-1	CASRGGEVEAFF
14	TRBV11-2	TRBD1	TRBJ2-7	CASSLEWTGVEQYF
16	TRBV5-1	TRBD2	TRBJ2-7	CASSFSIAGLSYEQYF
15	TRBV10-3	.	TRBJ1-1	CAISEGQGGNTEAFF
18	TRBV7-2	TRBD2	TRBJ2-7	CASSLFSSASGGAYEQYF
15	TRBV6-6	.	TRBJ1-1	CASSYPAGENTEAFF
19	TRBV7-8	TRBD2	TRBJ2-1	CASSLRGGIAGAKDNEQFF
16	TRBV2	.	TRBJ1-1	CASSEREIPSNTEAFF
15	TRBV18	.	TRBJ1-2	CASSSGTGLNYGYTF
15	TRBV18	TRBD1	TRBJ1-2	CASSPRQGDYYGYTF
13	TRBV7-9	TRBD1	TRBJ2-7	CASSLSTGVDGHF
14	TRBV6-2/TRBV6-3	.	TRBJ2-7	CASSYVERTYEQYF
15	TRBV14	.	TRBJ1-2	CASSQDWRGLEGYTF
15	TRBV2	TRBD1	TRBJ1-2	CASSFVGQEEYGYTF
17	TRBV6-6	.	TRBJ1-1	CASSHAEWLIGNTEAFF
15	TRBV6-5	TRBD1	TRBJ1-6	CASSYHGQANSPLHF